This T cell receptor beta chain was sequenced during a study of T cells after yellow fever vaccination. Study in general: The SMART-Seq v4 Ultra Low Input method served to prepare the low-cell-number fractions. Points from the study as a whole: Repertoires obtained by FACS sorting could include abundant clonotypes that entered as contaminants from the bulk population. Clones from primary vaccination mostly reappeared after the booster (over 95% CD4, under 90% CD8).

CDR1 and CDR2 (germline): SGHTA, FQGNSA. The CDR3 has 19 residues. The trim removed 0 bases at V and 0 bases at J, leaving 10 bases unmatched. 5'RACE template switching generated TCR cDNA, adding a universal primer site and UMIs. TCRdb recomputed calls from the 5' RACE reads with MiXCR, one row per CDR3 protein. The sample consists of more than 300,000 distinct CDR3 sequences, around 4.4% of them appearing once. The table lists this clonotype with many counts. What it binds is not known. The sample consisted of PBMCs, taken 15 days after the yellow fever booster vaccination. The sequence was obtained from a man aged 18 to 29 who received the YFV17D yellow fever vaccine. The V call is TRBV7-2, the J call TRBJ2-4, with 8 bases that match TRBD2. For the CDR3, the DNA is TGTGCCAGCAGCTTAGCCTTGGCGCGGGGGGTACTAGCCAAAAACATTCAGTACTTC. It yields the protein CASSLALARGVLAKNIQYF.